This T cell receptor beta chain was sequenced in a study of blood T cells in healthy people across ages. Germline V lookup: CDR1 SGDLS, CDR2 YYNGEE. Deletions cut 0 bases from V and 8 bases from J, with 12 bases between. The length of the CDR3 is 14 residues. Sample-barcoded 5' priming and a J-beta primer mix drove a second PCR of roughly 6 to 12 cycles. MiXCR, run by TCRdb on the 5' RACE reads, gives a single entry per CDR3 protein. The repertoire holds around 1,500,000 distinct CDR3 sequences, with 42% as singletons. Concerning this clonotype itself: Its antigen remains unknown.

Regarding the study as a whole: The authors considered diversity estimates from one million T cells to be underestimates.

Sequenced input: blood. The receptor was isolated from a woman aged 18-35 years in good health. The chain carries TRBV9 and TRBJ2-1; D possibly matches TRBD1 or TRBD2 (6 bases each). The CDR3, as DNA: TGTGCCAGCAGCGTAGCGGGGGCATGGGATGAGCAGTTCTTC. Translating gives CASSVAGAWDEQFF.